The 9 T cell receptor beta chains given below trace back to one sample, sequenced in a study of shared clonotypes between healthy human individuals. Some clones are missing from TCRdb's copy, which holds only in-frame ones; the method was immunoSEQ multiplex PCR. This table has about 2 million clones, over 85% appearing once. Sequencing was done on a sample of naive CD4+ T cells sorted from blood. Indicated subset: CD45RA+ positively selected. These receptor sequences come from a man aged 18 to 35 in good health.

This chain joins TRBV27 and TRBJ2-7; 9 bases fit TRBD1. Germline CDR1 MNHEY, CDR2 SMNVEV (reference sequence). CDR3 length equals 15 residues. After removal of 3 bases from V and 3 bases from J, the junction contained 6 bases not matched to a gene. The CDR3 sequence is CASSFGTGMNYEQYF. In DNA form, the CDR3 reads TGTGCCAGCAGTTTCGGGACAGGGATGAACTACGAGCAGTACTTC.

In regard to this clone: One end of the junction varies from germline; a read error may be responsible. The CDR3 DNA sequence: TGTGCCAGCAGCATAGCTGGGACCCTCTACGAGCAGTACTTC. Translated: CASSIAGTLYEQYF. The chain recombines TRBV7-6 with TRBJ2-7, with D perhaps given as TRBD1 or TRBD2 (5 bases each). The CDR3 spans 14 residues. Germline CDR1 and CDR2: SGHVS and FNYEAQ.

The chain is built from TRBV7-2 and TRBJ1-3, with unresolved D. Per the germline V gene, CDR1 is SGHTA and CDR2 is FQGNSA. The CDR3 is 14 residues long. Trimming took 4 bases from V and 0 from J, leaving 7 bases between them. The chain's CDR3 is CASSSRRSGNTIYF. Here the CDR3 DNA reads TGTGCCAGCAGCTCCCGTCGCTCTGGAAACACCATATATTTT.

The chain has TRBV18 and TRBJ2-6; D remains unclear. CDR1 and CDR2 (germline): KGHSH, LQKENI. The CDR3 loop spans 13 amino acids. With 6 bases removed from V and 0 bases from J, the gap between germline ends came to 3 bases. The CDR3 region has the DNA TGTGCCAGCTCTCACTCTGGGGCCAACGTCCTGACTTTC. As protein: CASSHSGANVLTF.

The chain is built from TRBV11-2 and TRBJ2-1; 11 bases line up with TRBD2. Unmatched junction bases numbered 17, after V lost 7 bases and J lost 3 bases. This CDR3 comprises 19 residues. CDR1 and CDR2 (germline): SGHAT, FQNNGV. The CDR3: CASKLRGGVAGGDYNEQFF. DNA of the CDR3: TGTGCCAGCAAGCTTAGGGGCGGAGTAGCGGGAGGGGACTACAATGAGCAGTTCTTC.

Details on this clone: Within the sample, other DNA sequences also encode this same CDR3. J is TRBJ1-1 and V is TRBV6-1; D not resolved. Trimming removed 4 bases from V and 0 bases from J, with 6 bases in between. Germline V gene data show CDR1 as MNHNS and CDR2 as SASEGT. CDR3 length equals 13 residues. The CDR3 sequence: CASSGTVNTEAFF. CDR3 DNA: TGTGCCAGCAGTGGGACGGTGAACACTGAAGCTTTCTTT.

This clone was seen just once. V usage is TRBV10-3 and J usage is TRBJ2-1; 11 bases agree with TRBD2. This CDR3 region has 13 residues. J gave up 5 bases and V 8 bases, and 2 bases lay outside the gene matches. Looked up from germline, CDR1 is ENHRY and CDR2 is SYGVKD. The CDR3 DNA sequence: TGTGCCATCGGTAGCGGGAGGGACAATGAGCAGTTCTTC. Its protein product is CAIGSGRDNEQFF.

This clone was counted once. The genes are TRBV6-5 and TRBJ2-7; the match to TRBD1 covers 11 bases. The CDR3 consists of 15 residues. Unmatched junction bases numbered 6, after V lost 5 bases and J lost 3 bases. The germline V gene encodes CDR1 MNHEY and CDR2 SVGAGI. This CDR3 reads CASSRGTGGFYEQYF. Here the CDR3 DNA reads TGTGCCAGCAGTCGTGGGACAGGGGGGTTCTACGAGCAGTACTTC.

The chain has TRBV5-6 and TRBJ2-7; 10 positions match TRBD1. With 3 bases clipped from V and 7 bases from J, the junction kept 7 bases outside the gene matches. The CDR3 runs 14 residues. Germline loops: CDR1 SGHDT, CDR2 YYEEEE. The CDR3 here is CASSYRDRGGEQYF. CDR3 bases: TGTGCCAGCAGCTATCGGGACAGGGGCGGGGAGCAGTACTTC.